This TCR beta chain was sequenced for a study of CXCR3-negative and CXCR3-positive naive CD8 T cells. Findings of the study overall: CXCR3-expressing naive cells carried TRB CDR3s more hydrophobic than those of CXCR3-negative naive cells. TRBV-TRBJ usage was similar across naive CXCR3 subsets but distinct in memory cells. Memory CD8+ cells showed much lower diversity, while both naive subsets displayed comparably high diversity. Partially decreased CXCR3 expression was recorded after cryopreservation, and fresh PBMCs were used in most assays.

Concerning this clonotype itself: Its antigen is unidentified.

The authors made the TRB cDNA libraries by 5' RACE using UMI labels. TCRdb re-called the 5' RACE reads and shows each CDR3 protein once, DNA omitted. Its clone listing holds approximately 88,000 distinct CDR3 sequences. Naive CD8+ T cells displayed a CD45RO-CCR7+CD27+CD95- phenotype. CDR1 and CDR2 (germline): SGHTA, FQGTGA. The CDR3 has 18 amino acids. The sample was naive CXCR3+ CD8+ T cells from blood. The subset is: CD45RO-CCR7+CD27+CD95- naive CD8+ T cells expressing CXCR3 (TNR3+). The chain joins TRBV7-3 to TRBJ2-6. The receptor was derived from a human donor in good health. Some clones in this sample may be carry-over from other donors' samples. CDR3 sequence: CASSFDEVYTSGANVLTF.